A single sample is the source of the 12 T cell receptor beta chains below, sequenced in a study of cytomegalovirus exposure and HLA in healthy donors. PCR was performed using 60 Vbeta and 13 Jbeta primers. Assay: immunoSEQ multiplex PCR; the TCRdb copy retains only in-frame clones and omits some. Of roughly 130,000 clones detected, around 74% appear once; the ten largest clones hold approximately 6.3%. Source material: PBMCs. The receptors were sampled from a man in his forties or fifties in good health and CMV-seropositive.

The chain uses TRBV2 and TRBJ2-3, with unresolved D. V was pared by 4 bases and J by 6 bases, with 8 bases between. The germline V gene has CDR1 SNHLY and CDR2 FYNNEI. There are 12 residues in the CDR3. DNA of the CDR3: TGTGCCAGCAGTGGGAGCCCGGATACGCAGTATTTT. It yields the protein CASSGSPDTQYF. The full variable domain, completed using reference TRBV2 and TRBJ2-3, is EPEVTQTPSHQVTQMGQEVILRCVPISNHLYFYWYRQILGQKVEFLVSFYNNEISEKSEIFDDQFSVERPDGSNFTLKIRSTKLEDSAMYFCASSGSPDTQYFGPGTRLTVL.

This clone occurred a few times. The V call is TRBV30, the J call TRBJ2-7; D possibly corresponds to TRBD2 (6 bases). V lost 3 bases to trimming and J lost 3 bases, with 18 bases between them. The CDR3 runs 15 residues. The germline V gene has CDR1 GTSNPN and CDR2 SVGIG (reference sequence). DNA of the CDR3: TGTGCCTGGAGGTTACCCGGAGGGGTAATCTACGAGCAGTACTTC. As protein: CAWRLPGGVIYEQYF.

This clone was counted a few times. The chain carries TRBV7-9 and TRBJ1-2, with TRBD1 identical over 9 bases. This CDR3 is 13 amino acids long. After removal of 5 bases from V and 7 bases from J, the junction contained 5 bases not matched to a gene. The germline V gene encodes CDR1 SEHNR and CDR2 FQNEAQ (reference sequence). The CDR3 here is CASSRDRVAGYTF. The CDR3 DNA reads TGTGCCAGCAGCCGGGACAGGGTAGCTGGCTACACCTTC.

The chain uses TRBV2 and TRBJ2-7; D unclear. In germline, CDR1 is SNHLY, CDR2 FYNNEI. The length of the CDR3 is 13 residues. V was cut by 3 bases and J by 3 bases, with 9 bases left in between. CDR3 sequence: CASSDPRIYEQYF. The CDR3 bases are TGTGCCAGCAGTGACCCCAGGATCTACGAGCAGTACTTC.

This clone has just a few counts. The chain links TRBV5-4 to TRBJ2-3; D is possibly TRBD2 (7 bases). With 2 bases removed from V and 1 base from J, the gap between germline ends came to 17 bases. Germline values: CDR1 SGHNT, CDR2 YYREEE (reference sequence). The CDR3 is 17 amino acids. The CDR3 DNA is TGTGCCAGCAGCTTTGTTGGGGGCGGGAGAGGCACAGATACGCAGTATTTT. Translating gives CASSFVGGGRGTDTQYF. Using reference TRBV5-4 and TRBJ2-3 for the parts outside the CDR3, the full variable domain is ETGVTQSPTHLIKTRGQQVTLRCSSQSGHNTVSWYQQALGQGPQFIFQYYREEENGRGNFPPRFSGLQFPNYSSELNVNALELDDSALYLCASSFVGGGRGTDTQYFGPGTRLTVL.

The chain links TRBV4-1 to TRBJ2-2; 8 bases are shared with TRBD2. CDR3 length: 17 residues. The ends lost 3 bases at V and 4 bases at J; junction bases unmatched: 10. In germline, CDR1 is MGHRA, CDR2 YSYEKL. CDR3 loop: CASSHLILAGLTGELFF. CDR3 DNA sequence: TGCGCCAGCAGCCATCTAATTCTAGCGGGTCTCACCGGGGAGCTGTTTTTT.

This chain joins TRBV15 and TRBJ2-7; 10 bases fit TRBD2. Germline values: CDR1 LNHNV, CDR2 YYDKDF (reference sequence). The trim removed 2 bases at V and 6 bases at J, leaving 1 base unmatched. This CDR3 comprises 13 residues. CDR3 amino acids: CATSRQRGGEQYF. The CDR3 DNA reads as TGTGCCACCAGCAGACAGCGGGGGGGCGAGCAGTACTTC.

The gene calls are TRBV5-8 and TRBJ1-5; 8 bases agree with TRBD1. This CDR3 has 14 amino acids. Looked up from germline, CDR1 is SGHTS and CDR2 is YDEGEE. The V segment lost 4 bases and the J segment 6 bases; nucleotides outside the gene matches: 6. The DNA of the CDR3 is TGTGCCAGCAGCCGGACAGGGTACGGTCAGCCCCAGCATTTT. Its protein is CASSRTGYGQPQHF.

The chain employs TRBV7-2 and TRBJ2-7, with 11 bases matching TRBD2. The CDR3 has 15 residues. The V segment lost 5 bases and the J segment 4 bases; nucleotides outside the gene matches: 7. Germline values: CDR1 SGHTA, CDR2 FQGNSA. The CDR3 loop reads CASSPLAGGLYEQYF. The CDR3 nucleotides are TGTGCCAGCAGCCCCTTAGCGGGAGGGTTGTACGAGCAGTACTTC.

The chain combines TRBV6-5 with TRBJ2-1, with TRBD1 identical over 10 bases. Germline loops: CDR1 MNHEY, CDR2 SVGAGI. The CDR3 consists of 14 residues. J gave up 8 bases and V 4 bases, and 5 bases lay outside the gene matches. The CDR3 loop is CASSSTGGWHEQFF. CDR3 DNA sequence: TGTGCCAGCAGTTCGACAGGGGGCTGGCATGAGCAGTTCTTC.

The rearrangement joins TRBV28 to TRBJ2-7, with TRBD1 identical over 9 bases. This CDR3 contains 15 residues. CDR1 MDHEN and CDR2 SYDVKM come from the germline V gene. With V trimmed by 7 bases and J by 3 bases, 10 bases remained unmatched. This CDR3 reads CASNAPGQGDYEQYF. The CDR3 nucleotides read TGTGCCAGCAATGCTCCGGGACAGGGCGACTACGAGCAGTACTTC.

The V call is TRBV7-9, the J call TRBJ2-5; 12 nucleotides match TRBD1. Germline lookup yields CDR1 SEHNR and CDR2 FQNEAQ (reference sequence). This CDR3 is 18 amino acids long. The junction had 10 bases not matched to a gene; V was cut back by 1 base and J by 4 bases. This CDR3 reads CASSLVSPRDRGRETQYF. The CDR3 bases are TGTGCCAGCAGCTTAGTGTCGCCTAGGGACAGGGGGCGAGAGACCCAGTACTTC.